This entry features one T cell receptor (beta chain) sequence. This CDR3 comprises 14 residues. V dropped 2 bases and J dropped 2 bases, with 10 bases sitting between them. Germline loops: CDR1 SGHVS, CDR2 FNYEAQ. The TCR beta profiling, which covered VDJ combination and CDR3 sequence, was carried out using genomic DNA as the template. TCRdb redid the calling of the reads with MiXCR, one entry per CDR3 protein. The sample records under 350,000 distinct CDR3 sequences, roughly 53% being singletons. The data originate from a study of CD8+CD57+ T cells in acquired aplastic anemia. The authors sequenced patients whose flow cytometry had shown CD8+CD57+ cell expansion.

This clonotype was sampled from a human donor with aplastic anemia. The J gene is TRBJ2-7, the V gene TRBV7-6; D is perhaps TRBD1 (5 bases). The sequencing input was sorted CD4+, CD8+, or CD8+CD57+ T cells (not recorded which) from PBMCs. The CDR3 spells CASSLSRAAYEQYF. The CDR3 DNA reads TGTGCCAGCAGCTTATCCAGGGCGGCCTACGAGCAGTACTTC.